This T cell receptor beta chain stems from a study of spatial heterogeneity in lung cancer. In the study overall: Raw reads contained each unique TCR and UMI combination more than ten times on average.

Overall study findings and caveats: How many expanded intratumoral alpha and beta TCRs were present tracked the tumor mutation count, which was a count of nonsynonymous mutations. Coverage of tumor T cells was estimated at approximately 7% for alpha chains and 13% for beta chains.

MiXCR was run by TCRdb on the 5' RACE reads, yielding one entry per CDR3 protein. The top ten hold approximately 21% of the sample, which has about 4,200 distinct CDR3 sequences, under 7% seen once. In germline, CDR1 is GTSNPN, CDR2 SVGIG (reference sequence). The V end lost 0 bases, the J end lost 5 bases, and 11 bases lay between the germline ends. The CDR3 totals 13 residues. Noted time point: sample taken at primary tumor resection. Donation came from 70 or so patients with untreated early-stage non-small cell lung cancer. Whole RNA obtained from tumor, nontumor lung or frozen PBMC underwent sequencing without sorting. This clonotype is classed as medium-sized. No antigen is known for it.

This material consisted of lung tumor tissue, taken at surgery. The TCR comes from a male donor with early-stage non-small cell lung cancer. The rearrangement uses TRBV30 and TRBJ2-7, with D unclear. CDR3 amino acids: CAWSVLGMDEQYF. For the CDR3, the DNA is TGTGCCTGGAGTGTACTGGGGATGGACGAGCAGTACTTC.